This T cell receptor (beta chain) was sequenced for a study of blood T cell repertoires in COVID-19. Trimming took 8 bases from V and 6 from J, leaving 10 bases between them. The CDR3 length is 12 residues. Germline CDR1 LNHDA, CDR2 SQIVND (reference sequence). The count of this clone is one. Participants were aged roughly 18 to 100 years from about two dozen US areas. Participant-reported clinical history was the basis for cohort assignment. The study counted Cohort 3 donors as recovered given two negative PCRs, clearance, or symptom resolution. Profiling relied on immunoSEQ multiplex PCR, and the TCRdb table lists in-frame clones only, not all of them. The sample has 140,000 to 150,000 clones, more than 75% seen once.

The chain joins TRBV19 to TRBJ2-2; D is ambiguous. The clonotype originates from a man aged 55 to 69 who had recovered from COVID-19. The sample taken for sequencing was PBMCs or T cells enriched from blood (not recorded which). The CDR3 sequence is CASRLNAGELFF. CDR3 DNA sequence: TGTGCCAGTCGACTTAACGCCGGGGAGCTGTTTTTT. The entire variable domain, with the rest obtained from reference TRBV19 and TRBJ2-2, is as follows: DGGITQSPKYLFRKEGQNVTLSCEQNLNHDAMYWYRQDPGQGLRLIYYSQIVNDFQKGDIAEGYSVSREKKESFPLTVTSAQKNPTAFYLCASRLNAGELFFGEGSRLTVL.